These 26 T cell receptor beta chains share one sample of origin, sequenced in a study of cytomegalovirus exposure and HLA in healthy donors. Use of 60 Vbeta and 13 Jbeta primers characterized the PCR. Method: immunoSEQ multiplex PCR; TCRdb's copy keeps in-frame clones and lacks some. The sample has about 180,000 clones, over 70% seen once. The source material was PBMCs. The receptors come from a woman aged 45-65 years in good health and CMV-seropositive.

CDR3 residues: CASSWTEHSNQPQHF. The CDR3 DNA sequence: TGTGCCAGCTCTTGGACTGAGCATAGCAATCAGCCCCAGCATTTT. V is TRBV19 and J is TRBJ1-5; unclear D gene. The V gene's germline CDR1 is LNHDA and CDR2 SQIVND (reference sequence). The length of the CDR3 is 15 residues. Trimming removed 9 bases from V and 0 bases from J, with 15 bases in between.

As concerns this clone: Other nucleotide sequences in the sample specify the same CDR3. J is TRBJ1-2 and V is TRBV30; maybe TRBD1 (5 bases). Looked up from germline, CDR1 is GTSNPN and CDR2 is SVGIG (reference sequence). Trimming removed 3 bases from V and 5 bases from J, with 13 bases in between. The CDR3 is made up of 13 amino acids. In DNA, the CDR3 is TGTGCCTGGAGCGAAGGGGCAGGTTATGGCTACACCTTC. Its protein product is CAWSEGAGYGYTF.

The chain recombines TRBV4-3 with TRBJ1-6, with 8 bases fitting TRBD1. The length of the CDR3 is 15 residues. Germline trimming cut 1 base from V and 7 bases from J; bases unmatched to any gene: 3. Germline CDR1 reads LGHNA; CDR2 reads YSLEER. CDR3 region: CASSQVQGGNSPLHF. The CDR3 DNA reads as TGCGCCAGCAGCCAAGTACAGGGGGGGAATTCACCCCTCCACTTT.

J is TRBJ2-5 and V is TRBV10-3, with D perhaps matching TRBD2 (5 bases). Germline V gene sequence: CDR1 ENHRY, CDR2 SYGVKD. The length of the CDR3 is 17 residues. The V gene lost 0 bases and the J gene lost 4 bases, with 18 bases spanning the gap. The CDR3: CAISESKGGSRGETQYF. CDR3 bases: TGTGCCATCAGTGAGTCGAAAGGCGGGTCAAGAGGAGAGACCCAGTACTTC.

The chain combines TRBV29-1 with TRBJ1-1; TRBD1 agrees at 8 bases. Germline CDR1 and CDR2: SQVTM and ANQGSEA. The CDR3 runs 16 residues. V trimming: 4 bases; J trimming: 0 bases; junction bases outside the gene matches: 10. DNA of the CDR3: TGCAGCGTTGGGTCCCGACAGGGGAATCTGAACACTGAAGCTTTCTTT. Protein product: CSVGSRQGNLNTEAFF.

This chain uses TRBV30 with TRBJ1-6; 8 bases match TRBD1. This CDR3 region has 13 residues. The V gene's germline CDR1 is GTSNPN and CDR2 SVGIG (reference sequence). The trim removed 8 bases at V and 6 bases at J, leaving 6 bases unmatched. The CDR3 DNA sequence: TGTGCCCGCCAAACAGGGGGTAATTCACCCCTCCACTTT. As protein: CARQTGGNSPLHF.

This chain connects TRBV5-8 to TRBJ1-5; 9 bases are a match to TRBD1. The CDR3 sequence is 14 residues long. CDR1 is SGHTS, CDR2 YDEGEE, per germline. Germline trimming cut 4 bases from V and 6 bases from J; bases unmatched to any gene: 5. CDR3 sequence: CASSPGQGFQPQHF. The CDR3 DNA sequence: TGTGCCAGCAGCCCGGGACAGGGCTTTCAGCCCCAGCATTTT.

The rearrangement joins TRBV11-3 to TRBJ2-1; 7 bases match TRBD1. CDR3 size: 15 residues. The J segment lost 7 bases and the V segment lost 1 base, leaving 7 bases of the junction unmatched. Per germline, CDR1 SGHNT and CDR2 YENEEA. CDR3 protein: CASSLGQGRGNEQFF. The CDR3 DNA reads TGTGCCAGCAGCTTAGGACAGGGAAGAGGTAATGAGCAGTTCTTC. Full variable domain (outside the CDR3, taken from reference TRBV11-3 and TRBJ2-1): EAGVVQSPRYKIIEKKQPVAFWCNPISGHNTLYWYLQNLGQGPELLIRYENEEAVDDSQLPKDRFSAERLKGVDSTLKIQPAELGDSAVYLCASSLGQGRGNEQFFGPGTRLTVL.

The genes are TRBV6-5 and TRBJ1-3; D may be TRBD1 (5 bases). CDR1 and CDR2 (germline): MNHEY, SVGAGI. There are 13 residues in the CDR3. Trimming left V 8 bases short and J 0 bases short, with 8 bases between. CDR3 sequence: CASGTGSGNTIYF. The CDR3 DNA sequence: TGTGCCAGCGGTACAGGCTCTGGAAACACCATATATTTT.

The rearrangement joins TRBV2 to TRBJ2-1; D ambiguous. Germline CDR1 and CDR2: SNHLY and FYNNEI. The CDR3 sequence is 16 residues long. The V end lost 0 bases, the J end lost 9 bases, and 18 bases lay between the germline ends. In DNA form, the CDR3 reads TGTGCCAGCAGTGAAGCGCTTCCTTCTTTGGGCGTTGAGCAGTTCTTC. It specifies CASSEALPSLGVEQFF.

The chain uses TRBV5-6 and TRBJ1-2, with D unresolved. V was trimmed by 0 bases and J by 3 bases, leaving 9 bases between them. CDR1 SGHDT and CDR2 YYEEEE come from the germline V gene. The CDR3 extends over 14 amino acids. The CDR3 nucleotides read TGTGCCAGCAGCTTGGGGGCGCTGTACTATGGCTACACCTTC. This encodes CASSLGALYYGYTF.

Of note for this clone: This same CDR3 is encoded by further DNA sequences in the sample. The chain joins TRBV18 to TRBJ2-1, with 9 positions matching TRBD2. Looked up from germline, CDR1 is KGHSH and CDR2 is LQKENI. This CDR3 has 14 amino acids. Trimming at V came to 3 bases and at J to 3 bases, leaving 0 bases not matched to a gene. The CDR3: CASSPSGGYNEQFF. In DNA, the CDR3 is TGTGCCAGCTCACCTAGCGGGGGCTACAATGAGCAGTTCTTC.

The chain links TRBV7-9 to TRBJ1-2; D is perhaps TRBD1 (5 bases). The germline CDR1 and CDR2 sequences are SEHNR and FQNEAQ (reference sequence). This CDR3 contains 13 residues. V lost 6 bases and J lost 4, with 12 bases in between. In DNA, the CDR3 is TGTGCCAGCAGGCCTCAGGGAGGCTATGGCTACACCTTC. Its translation: CASRPQGGYGYTF.

This clone was observed a few times. The rearrangement joins TRBV9 to TRBJ2-7, with D unresolved. Trimming stripped 0 bases from V and 0 bases from J, with 10 bases between. Germline values: CDR1 SGDLS, CDR2 YYNGEE. The length of the CDR3 is 15 residues. CDR3 amino acids: CASSVEAVASYEQYF. The DNA of the CDR3 is TGTGCCAGCAGCGTAGAGGCGGTAGCCTCCTACGAGCAGTACTTC.

The genes are TRBV5-4 and TRBJ2-1; 9 bases align to TRBD2. Losses at the gene ends were 7 bases for V and 2 bases for J; bases not matched to a gene: 4. The length of the CDR3 is 14 residues. Germline V CDR1 and CDR2: SGHNT, YYREEE (reference sequence). CDR3 in DNA: TGTGCCAGCTCGCAGCGGGAGGCCTACAATGAGCAGTTCTTC. This codes for CASSQREAYNEQFF.

This clone was seen more than once but under ten times. The chain has TRBV18 and TRBJ2-4; unclear D gene. From germline, CDR1 is KGHSH and CDR2 LQKENI. The V end lost 3 bases, the J end lost 6 bases, and 6 bases lay between the germline ends. The CDR3 is 12 residues long. CDR3 loop: CASSPNRNIQYF. CDR3 coding DNA: TGTGCCAGCTCACCGAACAGAAACATTCAGTACTTC.

The rearrangement links TRBV28 to TRBJ2-4, with 12 bases matching TRBD2. V shed 5 bases and J 0 bases; nucleotides not matched to a gene: 2. Germline V gives CDR1 MDHEN, CDR2 SYDVKM. The CDR3 length is 16 residues. For the CDR3, the DNA is TGTGCCAGCAGTCCGACTAGCGGGGGAGCCAAAAACATTCAGTACTTC. Protein: CASSPTSGGAKNIQYF. The full variable domain, in which reference TRBV28 and TRBJ2-4 provide the parts outside the CDR3, is DVKVTQSSRYLVKRTGEKVFLECVQDMDHENMFWYRQDPGLGLRLIYFSYDVKMKEKGDIPEGYSVSREKKERFSLILESASTNQTSMYLCASSPTSGGAKNIQYFGAGTRLSVL.

The V gene is TRBV29-1, the J gene TRBJ1-1; D is unresolved. CDR1 and CDR2 from the germline V gene are SQVTM and ANQGSEA. Trimming removed 7 bases from V and 5 bases from J, with 14 bases in between. The CDR3 sequence is 12 residues long. The CDR3 DNA reads TGCAGCGCCGAACGGGGAGGAACTGAAGCTTTCTTT. This codes for CSAERGGTEAFF.

The gene calls are TRBV28 and TRBJ2-1, with 9 nucleotides matching TRBD1. V gave up 4 bases and J gave up 7 bases; unmatched junction bases: 8. Germline values: CDR1 MDHEN, CDR2 SYDVKM. The CDR3 is 15 residues long. CDR3 DNA sequence: TGTGCCAGCAGTTCCTCCGGGACAGGGACTAATGAGCAGTTCTTC. Translated: CASSSSGTGTNEQFF.

The table lists this clone with a count of one. V usage is TRBV28 and J usage is TRBJ1-4; TRBD1 matches 10 bases. The CDR3 is made up of 14 amino acids. Germline values: CDR1 MDHEN, CDR2 SYDVKM. The ends lost 2 bases at V and 8 bases at J; junction bases unmatched: 2. The CDR3 is CASSLRDRGEKLFF. CDR3 nucleotides: TGTGCCAGCAGTTTAAGGGACAGGGGAGAAAAACTGTTTTTT.

The chain recombines TRBV10-3 with TRBJ2-2, with D possibly matching TRBD1 (6 bases). The germline V and J ends were trimmed by 4 bases and 6 bases, with 9 bases remaining between them. The germline V gene has CDR1 ENHRY and CDR2 SYGVKD. The CDR3 contains 13 residues. CDR3 region: CAISGQVAGELFF. The CDR3 nucleotides read TGTGCCATCAGTGGACAGGTGGCCGGGGAGCTGTTTTTT.

This sequence joins TRBV19 and TRBJ1-1, with 7 bases identical to TRBD1. V lost 7 bases, J lost 10 bases, and 15 bases stayed unmatched. Germline V CDR1 and CDR2: LNHDA, SQIVND (reference sequence). This CDR3 region has 14 residues. Here the CDR3 DNA reads TGTGCCAGTACCGACCGGACAGGCGGTACTAGAGCTTTCTTT. Its protein is CASTDRTGGTRAFF.

The genes are TRBV14 and TRBJ2-1, with 12 nucleotides matching TRBD2. The V gene's germline CDR1 is SGHDN and CDR2 FVKESK. After removal of 5 bases from V and 3 bases from J, the junction contained 2 bases not matched to a gene. This CDR3 contains 15 residues. The CDR3, as DNA: TGTGCCAGCAGCTCGGGACTAGCGGGCTACAATGAGCAGTTCTTC. Translated: CASSSGLAGYNEQFF.

This clone was observed once. The chain links TRBV7-2 to TRBJ1-2, with D perhaps TRBD1 (6 bases). The CDR3 is 14 residues long. V gave up 5 bases and J gave up 3 bases, with 13 bases separating them. CDR1 and CDR2 (germline): SGHTA, FQGNSA. The CDR3 sequence: CASSPTGLDYGYTF. The CDR3 DNA reads as TGTGCCAGCAGCCCTACAGGGCTGGACTATGGCTACACCTTC. Looking up the rest from reference TRBV7-2 and TRBJ1-2 gives the full variable domain: GAGVSQSPSNKVTEKGKDVELRCDPISGHTALYWYRQSLGQGLEFLIYFQGNSAPDKSGLPSDRFSAERTGGSVSTLTIQRTQQEDSAVYLCASSPTGLDYGYTFGSGTRLTVV.

This clone was detected a few times. The chain has TRBV9 and TRBJ1-4; 7 bases line up with TRBD1. CDR1 SGDLS and CDR2 YYNGEE come from the germline V gene. V was clipped by 6 bases and J by 3 bases; unmatched bases: 8. There are 15 residues in the CDR3. CDR3 in amino acids: CASNQQGQPNEKLFF. The CDR3 bases are TGTGCCAGCAACCAACAGGGACAGCCTAATGAAAAACTGTTTTTT.

V usage is TRBV5-4 and J usage is TRBJ2-3; 15 nucleotides align to TRBD2. There are 16 residues in the CDR3. Per the germline V gene, CDR1 is SGHNT and CDR2 is YYREEE (reference sequence). V shed 4 bases, J shed 5 bases, and the junction held 5 bases outside the gene matches. The chain's CDR3 is CASSRTSGRAGDTQYF. Written as DNA, the CDR3 is TGTGCCAGCAGCCGGACTAGCGGGAGGGCCGGAGATACGCAGTATTTT.